One and the same sample provided the 2 T cell receptor beta chains below, sequenced in a study of T cell responses to AZD1222 COVID-19 vaccine (dated by TCRdb to the early 2020s). The library relied on the immunoSEQ multiplex PCR assay. The clones in this table, taken by TCRdb from immuneACCESS, are in-frame only. Not every clone is retained; where verified, under half of the shortfall comes from an unresolved V gene, and the cause of the rest is unknown. The sample yields 110,000 or so clones; around 89% were counted once. Of the sample, approximately 6.5% falls within the top ten clones. Reading the label with the study, this specimen's time point is: about 28 days (+/-7) after the second vaccine dose. The specimen was peripheral blood, collected 28 days after the second AZD1222 dose. The receptors were sampled from an adult who received the AZD1222 COVID-19 vaccine.

This CDR3 reads CASSLMAGVYNSPLHF. The CDR3 DNA reads as TGTGCCAGCAGCTTAATGGCGGGGGTCTATAATTCACCCCTCCACTTT. The chain links TRBV7-9 to TRBJ1-6; TRBD1 might be the D (5 bases). The V end lost 2 bases, the J end lost 3 bases, and 11 bases lay between the germline ends. The CDR3 spans 16 residues. The germline CDR1 and CDR2 sequences are SEHNR and FQNEAQ (reference sequence).

This rearrangement joins TRBV5-1 to TRBJ2-1, with D perhaps TRBD2 (6 bases). This CDR3 is built from 14 residues. Germline V gene data show CDR1 as SGHRS and CDR2 as YFSETQ. V lost 2 bases and J 5 bases, leaving 11 bases between the germline ends. CDR3 DNA: TGCGCCAGCAGCTTTATTTCGGGGGACAATGAGCAGTTCTTC. This encodes CASSFISGDNEQFF.